This T cell receptor beta chain is drawn from a study of blood T cell repertoires in COVID-19. At the level of the study: Samples taken during acute and convalescent COVID-19 were collected in the United States, Italy and Spain. The cDNA or gDNA used as material had been derived from T cells, B-cell-depleted T cells, or PBMCs.

The table came from immunoSEQ multiplex PCR; TCRdb's copy has only in-frame clones and leaves some out. The sample lists around 78,000 clones; around 84% were seen once. The receptor's source is a man in his 70s with active or convalescent COVID-19. Sequenced input: peripheral blood.

The CDR3 here is CASSRDSIVSPYNEQFF. DNA of the CDR3: TGTGCCAGCTCACGGGACAGCATAGTTTCTCCATACAATGAGCAGTTCTTC. This sequence joins TRBV18 and TRBJ2-1; TRBD1 agrees at 7 bases. The CDR3 sequence is 17 residues long. V shed 4 bases, J shed 4 bases, and the junction held 13 bases outside the gene matches. Germline V gene sequence: CDR1 KGHSH, CDR2 LQKENI.